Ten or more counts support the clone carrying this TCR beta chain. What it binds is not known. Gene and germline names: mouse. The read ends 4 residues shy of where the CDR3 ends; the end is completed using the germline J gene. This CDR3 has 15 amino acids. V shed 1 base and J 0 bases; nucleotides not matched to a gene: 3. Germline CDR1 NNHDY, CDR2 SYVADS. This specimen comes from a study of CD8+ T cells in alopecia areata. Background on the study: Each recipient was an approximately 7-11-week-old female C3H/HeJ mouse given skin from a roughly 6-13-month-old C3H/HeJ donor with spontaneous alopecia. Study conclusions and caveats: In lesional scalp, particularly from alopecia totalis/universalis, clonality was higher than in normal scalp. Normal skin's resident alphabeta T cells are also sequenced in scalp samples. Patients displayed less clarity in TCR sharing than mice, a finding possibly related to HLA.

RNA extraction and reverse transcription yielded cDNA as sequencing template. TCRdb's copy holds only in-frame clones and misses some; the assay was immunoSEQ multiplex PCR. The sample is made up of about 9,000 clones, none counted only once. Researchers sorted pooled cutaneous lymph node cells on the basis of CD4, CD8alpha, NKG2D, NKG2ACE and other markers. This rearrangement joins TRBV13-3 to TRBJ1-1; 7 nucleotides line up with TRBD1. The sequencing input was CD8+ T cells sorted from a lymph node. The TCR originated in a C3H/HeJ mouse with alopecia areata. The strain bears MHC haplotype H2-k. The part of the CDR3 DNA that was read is TGTGCCAGCAGTGATCGACAGGGCGCAAACACA. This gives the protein CASSDRQGANT. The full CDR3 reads CASSDRQGANTEVFF.